The 2 T cell receptor beta chains presented below share a single source sample, sequenced in a study of T cells in Graves' hyperthyroidism and ophthalmopathy. The TCR beta CDR3 regions underwent amplification using RNA transcripts as the source. RT-PCR in the first round (using the HTBI primer set) targeted the TCR CDR3. TCRdb independently ran MiXCR on the multiplex PCR reads; one entry per CDR3 protein. The data show 250,000 or so distinct CDR3 sequences, nearly 15% seen once. Material for sequencing was blood. These receptors were collected from a woman aged 45-65 years with Graves' hyperthyroidism that later progressed to Graves' ophthalmopathy.

This clonotype was seen ten or more times. The chain has TRBV6-1 and TRBJ2-7, with 10 bases lining up with TRBD2. The CDR3 consists of 14 residues. V gave up 6 bases and J gave up 7 bases; unmatched junction bases: 9. Per germline, CDR1 MNHNS and CDR2 SASEGT. Here the CDR3 reads CASSGLAERLEQYF. DNA of the CDR3: TGTGCCAGCAGCGGACTAGCGGAAAGATTAGAGCAGTACTTC.

At least ten counts were recorded for this clonotype. The chain recombines TRBV20-1 with TRBJ2-1, with 8 nucleotides matching TRBD2. The V and J ends lost 5 bases and 7 bases, in that order; junction bases with no gene match: 13. From germline, CDR1 is DFQATT and CDR2 SNEGSKA (reference sequence). The CDR3 contains 15 residues. CDR3 region: CSAWGNSGDYNEQFF. In nucleotides, the CDR3 is TGCAGTGCTTGGGGGAATAGCGGGGACTATAATGAGCAGTTCTTC.